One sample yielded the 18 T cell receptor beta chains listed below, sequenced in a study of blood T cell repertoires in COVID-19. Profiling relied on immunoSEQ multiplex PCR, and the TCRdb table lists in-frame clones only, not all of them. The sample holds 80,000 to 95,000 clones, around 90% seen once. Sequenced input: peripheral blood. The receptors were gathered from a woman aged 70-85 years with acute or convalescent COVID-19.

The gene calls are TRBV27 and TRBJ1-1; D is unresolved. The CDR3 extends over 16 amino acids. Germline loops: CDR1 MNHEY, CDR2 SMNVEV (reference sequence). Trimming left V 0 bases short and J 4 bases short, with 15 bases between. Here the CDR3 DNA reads TGTGCCAGCAGTTTATCCGGAAGGAGGTCGGGCACTGAAGCTTTCTTT. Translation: CASSLSGRRSGTEAFF.

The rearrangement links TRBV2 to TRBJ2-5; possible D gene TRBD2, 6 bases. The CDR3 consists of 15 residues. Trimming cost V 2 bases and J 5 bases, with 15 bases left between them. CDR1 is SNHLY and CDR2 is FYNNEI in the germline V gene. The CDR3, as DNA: TGTGCCAGCAGTGAAAGGTCGTGGAGGGGCGAGACCCAGTACTTC. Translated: CASSERSWRGETQYF.

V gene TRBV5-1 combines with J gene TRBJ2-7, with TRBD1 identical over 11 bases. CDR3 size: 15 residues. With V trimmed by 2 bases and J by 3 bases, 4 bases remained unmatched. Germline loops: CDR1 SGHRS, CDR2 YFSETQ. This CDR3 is CASSFGTGGIYEQYV. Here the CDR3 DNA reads TGCGCCAGCAGCTTCGGGACAGGGGGGATCTACGAGCAGTACGTC.

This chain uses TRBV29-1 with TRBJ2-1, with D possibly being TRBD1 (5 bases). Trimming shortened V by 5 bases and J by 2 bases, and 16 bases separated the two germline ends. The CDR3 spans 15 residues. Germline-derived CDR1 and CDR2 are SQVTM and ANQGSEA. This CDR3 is CSVLSLIGAYNEQFF. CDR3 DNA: TGCAGCGTTTTATCCTTAATAGGGGCCTACAATGAGCAGTTCTTC.

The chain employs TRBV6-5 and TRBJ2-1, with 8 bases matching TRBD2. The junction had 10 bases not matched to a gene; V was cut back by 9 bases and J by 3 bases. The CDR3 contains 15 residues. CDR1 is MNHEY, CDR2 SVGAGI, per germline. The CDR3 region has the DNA TGTGCCAGTACTAGGGCTAGCGGGCACTACAATGAGCAGTTCTTC. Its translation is CASTRASGHYNEQFF.

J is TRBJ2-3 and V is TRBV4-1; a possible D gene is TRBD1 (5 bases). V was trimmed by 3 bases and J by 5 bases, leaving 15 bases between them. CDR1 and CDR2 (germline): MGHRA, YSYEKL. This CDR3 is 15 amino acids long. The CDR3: CASSHPAGFQDTQYF. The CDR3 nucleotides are TGCGCCAGCAGCCATCCCGCAGGGTTCCAAGATACGCAGTATTTT.

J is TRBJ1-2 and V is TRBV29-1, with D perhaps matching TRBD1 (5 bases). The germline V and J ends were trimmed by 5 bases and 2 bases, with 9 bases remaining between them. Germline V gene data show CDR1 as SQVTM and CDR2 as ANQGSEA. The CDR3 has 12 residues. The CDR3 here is CSVWDSNYGYTF. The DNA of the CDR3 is TGCAGCGTTTGGGACTCCAACTATGGCTACACCTTC.

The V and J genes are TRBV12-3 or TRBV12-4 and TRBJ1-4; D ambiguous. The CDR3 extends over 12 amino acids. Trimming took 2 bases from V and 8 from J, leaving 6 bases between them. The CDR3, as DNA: TGTGCCAGCAGTTTATTACAAGAAAAACTGTTTTTT. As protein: CASSLLQEKLFF.

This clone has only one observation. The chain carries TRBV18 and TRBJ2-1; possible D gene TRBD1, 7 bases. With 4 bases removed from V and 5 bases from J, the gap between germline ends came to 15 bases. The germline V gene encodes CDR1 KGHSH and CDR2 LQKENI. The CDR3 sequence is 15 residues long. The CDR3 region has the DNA TGTGCCAGCTCACTAGGAGGGGGCGTTAACAATGAGCAGTTCTTC. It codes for CASSLGGGVNNEQFF. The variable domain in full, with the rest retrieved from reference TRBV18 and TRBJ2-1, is NAGVMQNPRHLVRRRGQEARLRCSPMKGHSHVYWYRQLPEEGLKFMVYLQKENIIDESGMPKERFSAEFPKEGPSILRIQQVVRGDSAAYFCASSLGGGVNNEQFFGPGTRLTVL.

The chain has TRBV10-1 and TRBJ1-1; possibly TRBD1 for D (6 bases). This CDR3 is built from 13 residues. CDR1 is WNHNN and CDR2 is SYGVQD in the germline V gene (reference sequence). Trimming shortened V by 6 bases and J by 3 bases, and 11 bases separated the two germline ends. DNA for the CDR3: TGCGCCAGCAGCGAGACAGGCGACACTGAAGCTTTCTTT. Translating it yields CASSETGDTEAFF.

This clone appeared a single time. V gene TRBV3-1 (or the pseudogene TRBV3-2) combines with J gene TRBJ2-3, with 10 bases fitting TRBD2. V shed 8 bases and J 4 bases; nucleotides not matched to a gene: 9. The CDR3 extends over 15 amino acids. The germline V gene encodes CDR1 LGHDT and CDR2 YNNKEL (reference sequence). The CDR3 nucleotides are TGTGCCAGCTCCCAGGCTAGCGGGAGCGCAGATACGCAGTATTTT. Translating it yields CASSQASGSADTQYF.

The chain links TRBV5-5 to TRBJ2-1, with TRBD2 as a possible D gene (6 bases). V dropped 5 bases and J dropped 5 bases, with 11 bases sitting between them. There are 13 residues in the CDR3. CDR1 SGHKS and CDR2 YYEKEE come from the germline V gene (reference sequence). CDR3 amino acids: CASRLGGNNEQFF. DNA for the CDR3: TGTGCCAGCAGGTTAGGAGGGAACAATGAGCAGTTCTTC.

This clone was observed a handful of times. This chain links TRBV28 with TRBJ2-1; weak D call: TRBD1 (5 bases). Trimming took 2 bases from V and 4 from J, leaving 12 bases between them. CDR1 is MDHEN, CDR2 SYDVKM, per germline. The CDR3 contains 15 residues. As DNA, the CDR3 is TGTGCCAGCAGTTTAAATGCAGGGTTATACAATGAGCAGTTCTTC. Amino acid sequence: CASSLNAGLYNEQFF.

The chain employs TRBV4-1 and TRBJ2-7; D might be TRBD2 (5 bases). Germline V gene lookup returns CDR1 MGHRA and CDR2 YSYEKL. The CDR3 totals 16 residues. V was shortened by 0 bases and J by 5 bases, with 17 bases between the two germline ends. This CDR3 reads CASSQDYGIGPHEQYF. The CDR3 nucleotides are TGCGCCAGCAGCCAAGATTACGGGATAGGGCCCCACGAGCAGTACTTC.

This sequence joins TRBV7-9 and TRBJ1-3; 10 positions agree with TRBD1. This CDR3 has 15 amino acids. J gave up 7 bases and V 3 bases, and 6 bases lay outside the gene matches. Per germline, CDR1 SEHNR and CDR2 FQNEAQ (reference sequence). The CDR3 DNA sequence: TGTGCCAGCAGCTTTGTGGGACAGGGGCATAACACCATATATTTT. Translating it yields CASSFVGQGHNTIYF.

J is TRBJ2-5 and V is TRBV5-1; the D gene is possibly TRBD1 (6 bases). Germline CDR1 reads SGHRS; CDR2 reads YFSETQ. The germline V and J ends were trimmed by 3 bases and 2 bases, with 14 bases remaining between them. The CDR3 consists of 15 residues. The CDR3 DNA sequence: TGCGCCAGCAGCTCCGGACAGAGAGGGCAAGAGACCCAGTACTTC. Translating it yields CASSSGQRGQETQYF.

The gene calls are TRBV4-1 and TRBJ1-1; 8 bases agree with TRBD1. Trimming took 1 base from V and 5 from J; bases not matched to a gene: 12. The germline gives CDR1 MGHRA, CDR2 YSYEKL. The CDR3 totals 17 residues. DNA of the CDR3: TGCGCCAGCAGCCAAGTGTTAACAGGGGGGCGTGGGACTGAAGCTTTCTTT. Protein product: CASSQVLTGGRGTEAFF.

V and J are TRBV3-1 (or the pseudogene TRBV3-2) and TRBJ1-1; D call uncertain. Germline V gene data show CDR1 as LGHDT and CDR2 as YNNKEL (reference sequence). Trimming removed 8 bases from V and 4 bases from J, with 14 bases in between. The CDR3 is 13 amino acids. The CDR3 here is CASSPTASTEAFF. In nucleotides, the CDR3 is TGTGCCAGCTCCCCGACCGCTAGCACTGAAGCTTTCTTT.